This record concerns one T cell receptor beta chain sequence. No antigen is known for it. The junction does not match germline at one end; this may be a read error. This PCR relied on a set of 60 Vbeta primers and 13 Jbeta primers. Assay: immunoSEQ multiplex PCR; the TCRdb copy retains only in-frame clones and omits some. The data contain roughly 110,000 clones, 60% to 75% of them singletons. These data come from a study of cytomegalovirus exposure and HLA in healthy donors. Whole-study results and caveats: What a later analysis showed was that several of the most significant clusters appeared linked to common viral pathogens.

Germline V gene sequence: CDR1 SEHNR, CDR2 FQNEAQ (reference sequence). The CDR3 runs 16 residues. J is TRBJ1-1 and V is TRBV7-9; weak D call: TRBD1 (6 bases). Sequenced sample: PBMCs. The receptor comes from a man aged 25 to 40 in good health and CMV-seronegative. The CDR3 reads CSSSFSPLTGNTEAFF. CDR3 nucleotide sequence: TGTTCCAGCAGCTTCTCCCCCCTGACAGGGAACACTGAAGCTTTCTTT. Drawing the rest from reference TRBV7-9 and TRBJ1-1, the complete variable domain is DTGVSQNPRHKITKRGQNVTFRCDPISEHNRLYWYRQTLGQGPEFLTYFQNEAQLEKSRLLSDRFSAERPKGSFSTLEIQRTEQGDSAMYLCSSSFSPLTGNTEAFFGQGTRLTVV.